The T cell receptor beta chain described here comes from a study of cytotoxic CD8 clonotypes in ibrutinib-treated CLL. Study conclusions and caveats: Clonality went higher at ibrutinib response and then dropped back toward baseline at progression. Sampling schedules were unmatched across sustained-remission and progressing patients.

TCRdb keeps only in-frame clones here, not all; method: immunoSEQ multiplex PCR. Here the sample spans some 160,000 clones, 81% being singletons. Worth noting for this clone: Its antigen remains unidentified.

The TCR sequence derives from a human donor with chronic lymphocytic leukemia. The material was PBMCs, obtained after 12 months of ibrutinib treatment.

CDR3 loop: CASSSKPSNTIYF. CDR3 DNA: TGTGCCAGCAGTTCTAAGCCCAGCAACACCATATATTTT. This sequence joins TRBV28 and TRBJ1-3; no definite D call. Germline CDR1 and CDR2: MDHEN and SYDVKM. The CDR3 totals 13 residues. V gave up 4 bases and J gave up 7 bases, with 11 bases separating them.